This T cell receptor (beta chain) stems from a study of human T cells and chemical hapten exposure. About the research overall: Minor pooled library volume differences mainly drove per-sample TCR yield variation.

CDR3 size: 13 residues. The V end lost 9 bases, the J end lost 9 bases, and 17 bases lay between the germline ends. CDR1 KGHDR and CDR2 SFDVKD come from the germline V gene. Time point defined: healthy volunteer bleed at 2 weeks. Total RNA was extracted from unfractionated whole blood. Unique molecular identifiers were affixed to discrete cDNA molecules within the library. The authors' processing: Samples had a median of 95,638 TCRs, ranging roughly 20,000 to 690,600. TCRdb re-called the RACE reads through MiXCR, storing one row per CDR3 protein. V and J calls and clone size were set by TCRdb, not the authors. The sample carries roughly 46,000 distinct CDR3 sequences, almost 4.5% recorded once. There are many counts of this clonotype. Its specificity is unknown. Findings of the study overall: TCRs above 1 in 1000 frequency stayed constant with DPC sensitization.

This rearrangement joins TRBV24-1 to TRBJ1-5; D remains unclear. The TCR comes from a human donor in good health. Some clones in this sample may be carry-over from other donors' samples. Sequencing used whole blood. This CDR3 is CATSPGSVGPQHF. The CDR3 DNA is TGTGCCACCTCGCCGGGCAGCGTGGGGCCCCAGCATTTT.